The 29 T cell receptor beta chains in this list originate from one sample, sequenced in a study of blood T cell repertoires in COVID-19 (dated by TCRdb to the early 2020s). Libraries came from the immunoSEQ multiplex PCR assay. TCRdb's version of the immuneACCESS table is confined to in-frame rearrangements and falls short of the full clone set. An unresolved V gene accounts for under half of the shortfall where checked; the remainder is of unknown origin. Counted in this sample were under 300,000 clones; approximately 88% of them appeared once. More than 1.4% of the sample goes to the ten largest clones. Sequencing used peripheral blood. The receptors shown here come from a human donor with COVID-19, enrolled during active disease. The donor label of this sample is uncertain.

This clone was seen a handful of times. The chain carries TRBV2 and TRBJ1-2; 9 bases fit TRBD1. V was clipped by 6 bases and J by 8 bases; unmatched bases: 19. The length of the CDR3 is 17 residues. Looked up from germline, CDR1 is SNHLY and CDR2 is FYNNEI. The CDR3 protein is CASRAIGQGPLQSGYTF. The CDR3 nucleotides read TGTGCCAGCAGGGCTATCGGACAGGGGCCGCTTCAGTCCGGCTACACCTTC.

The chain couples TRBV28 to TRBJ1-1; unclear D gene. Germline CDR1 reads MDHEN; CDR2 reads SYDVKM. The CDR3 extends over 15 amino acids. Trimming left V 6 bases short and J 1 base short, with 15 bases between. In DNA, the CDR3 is TGTGCCAGCAGCCGCTGGGAGGGCGGGAACACTGAAGCTTTCTTT. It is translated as CASSRWEGGNTEAFF.

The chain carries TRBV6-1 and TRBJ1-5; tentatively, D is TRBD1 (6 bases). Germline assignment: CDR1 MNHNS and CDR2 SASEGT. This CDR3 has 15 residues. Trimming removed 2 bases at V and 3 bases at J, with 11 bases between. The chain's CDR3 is CASSEIRGPNQPQHF. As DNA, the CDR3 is TGTGCCAGCAGTGAAATCAGGGGCCCCAATCAGCCCCAGCATTTT.

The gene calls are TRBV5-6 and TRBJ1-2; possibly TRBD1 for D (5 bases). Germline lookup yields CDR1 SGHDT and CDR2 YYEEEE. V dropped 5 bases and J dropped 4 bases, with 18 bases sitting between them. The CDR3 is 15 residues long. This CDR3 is CASRQDPGGFYGYTF. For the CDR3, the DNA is TGTGCCAGCAGGCAGGACCCCGGGGGGTTCTATGGCTACACCTTC.

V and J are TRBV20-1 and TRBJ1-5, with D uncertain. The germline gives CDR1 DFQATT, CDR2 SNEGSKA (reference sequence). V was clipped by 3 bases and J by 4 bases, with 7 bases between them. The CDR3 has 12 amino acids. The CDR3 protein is CSASSGNQPQHF. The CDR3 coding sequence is TGCAGTGCTAGTAGCGGTAATCAGCCCCAGCATTTT.

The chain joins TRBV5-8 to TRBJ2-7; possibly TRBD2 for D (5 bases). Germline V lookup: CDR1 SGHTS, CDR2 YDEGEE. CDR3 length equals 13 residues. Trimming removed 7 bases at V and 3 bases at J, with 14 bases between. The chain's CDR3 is CASRSGRGYEQYF. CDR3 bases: TGTGCCAGCCGATCAGGACGGGGCTACGAGCAGTACTTC.

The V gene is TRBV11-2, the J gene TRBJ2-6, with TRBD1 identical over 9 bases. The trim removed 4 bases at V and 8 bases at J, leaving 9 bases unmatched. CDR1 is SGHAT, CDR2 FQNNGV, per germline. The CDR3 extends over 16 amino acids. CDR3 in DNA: TGTGCCAGCAGCTCAAATCAGGGACAGGGTCCCAACGTCCTGACTTTC. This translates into CASSSNQGQGPNVLTF.

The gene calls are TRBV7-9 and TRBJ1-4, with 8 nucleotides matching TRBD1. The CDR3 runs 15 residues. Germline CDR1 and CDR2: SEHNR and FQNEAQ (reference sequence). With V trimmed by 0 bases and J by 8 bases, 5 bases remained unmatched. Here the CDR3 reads CASSLANRGSEKLFF. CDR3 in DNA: TGTGCCAGCAGCTTAGCGAACAGGGGGTCAGAAAAACTGTTTTTT.

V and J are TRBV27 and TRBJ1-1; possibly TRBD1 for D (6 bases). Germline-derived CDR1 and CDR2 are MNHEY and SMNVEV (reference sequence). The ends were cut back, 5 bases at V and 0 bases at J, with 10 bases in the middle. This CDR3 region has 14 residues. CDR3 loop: CASSPTGLNTEAFF. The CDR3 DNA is TGTGCCAGCAGTCCAACAGGGTTGAACACTGAAGCTTTCTTT.

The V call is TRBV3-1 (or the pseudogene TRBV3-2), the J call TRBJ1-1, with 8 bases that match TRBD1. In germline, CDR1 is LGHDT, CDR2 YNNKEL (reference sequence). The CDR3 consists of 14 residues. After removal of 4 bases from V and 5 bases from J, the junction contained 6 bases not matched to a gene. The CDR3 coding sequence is TGTGCCAGCAGCCTCCAGGGGGCACGAACTGAAGCTTTCTTT. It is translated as CASSLQGARTEAFF.

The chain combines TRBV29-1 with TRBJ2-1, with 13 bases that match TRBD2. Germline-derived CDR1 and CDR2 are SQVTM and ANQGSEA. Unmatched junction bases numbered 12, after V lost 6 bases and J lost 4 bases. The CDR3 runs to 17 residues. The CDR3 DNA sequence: TGCAGCGTGGAGGGGACTAGCGGGATCCAACCTTACAATGAGCAGTTCTTC. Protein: CSVEGTSGIQPYNEQFF.

In nucleotides, the CDR3 is TGTGCCAGCAGCGTGGGACCGACAGGAGGAGAGACCCAGTACTTC. This encodes CASSVGPTGGETQYF. V and J are TRBV9 and TRBJ2-5, with a tentative D call TRBD1 (6 bases). The V gene's germline CDR1 is SGDLS and CDR2 YYNGEE. The CDR3 contains 15 residues. V dropped 2 bases and J dropped 4 bases, with 15 bases sitting between them.

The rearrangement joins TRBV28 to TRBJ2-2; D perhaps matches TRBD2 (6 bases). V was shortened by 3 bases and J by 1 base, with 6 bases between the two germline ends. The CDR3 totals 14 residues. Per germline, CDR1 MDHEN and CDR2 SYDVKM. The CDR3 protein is CASSFGRNTGELFF. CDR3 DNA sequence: TGTGCCAGCAGTTTCGGGAGGAACACCGGGGAGCTGTTTTTT. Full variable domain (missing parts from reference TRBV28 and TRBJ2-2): DVKVTQSSRYLVKRTGEKVFLECVQDMDHENMFWYRQDPGLGLRLIYFSYDVKMKEKGDIPEGYSVSREKKERFSLILESASTNQTSMYLCASSFGRNTGELFFGEGSRLTVL.

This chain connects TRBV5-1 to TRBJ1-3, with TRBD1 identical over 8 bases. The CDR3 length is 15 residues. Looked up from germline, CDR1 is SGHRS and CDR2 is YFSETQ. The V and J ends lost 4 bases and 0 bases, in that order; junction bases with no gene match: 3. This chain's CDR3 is CASSIQGGSGNTIYF. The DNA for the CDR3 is TGCGCCAGCAGCATACAGGGGGGCTCTGGAAACACCATATATTTT.

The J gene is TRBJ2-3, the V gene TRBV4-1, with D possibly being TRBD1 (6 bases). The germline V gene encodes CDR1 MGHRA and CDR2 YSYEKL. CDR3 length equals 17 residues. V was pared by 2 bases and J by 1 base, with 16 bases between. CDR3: CASSQITGYGGTDTQYF. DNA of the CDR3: TGCGCCAGCAGCCAAATCACAGGGTACGGGGGCACAGATACGCAGTATTTT.

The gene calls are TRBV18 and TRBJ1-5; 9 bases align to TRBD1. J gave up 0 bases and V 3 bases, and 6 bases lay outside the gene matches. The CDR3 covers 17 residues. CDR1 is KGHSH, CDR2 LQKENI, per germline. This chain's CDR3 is CASSPPLQGASNQPQHF. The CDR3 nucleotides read TGTGCCAGCTCACCGCCACTACAGGGGGCTAGCAATCAGCCCCAGCATTTT.

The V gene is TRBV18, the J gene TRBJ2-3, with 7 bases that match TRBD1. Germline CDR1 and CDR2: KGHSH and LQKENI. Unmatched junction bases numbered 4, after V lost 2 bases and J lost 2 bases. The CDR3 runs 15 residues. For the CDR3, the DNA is TGTGCCAGCTCACCAGGTGGACAGGTCACAGATACGCAGTATTTT. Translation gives CASSPGGQVTDTQYF.

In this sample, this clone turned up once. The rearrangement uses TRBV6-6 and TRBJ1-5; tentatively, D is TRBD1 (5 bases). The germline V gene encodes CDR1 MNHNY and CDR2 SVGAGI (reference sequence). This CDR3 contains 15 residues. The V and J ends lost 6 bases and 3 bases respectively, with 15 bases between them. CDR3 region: CASRGSDSSNQPQHF. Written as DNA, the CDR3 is TGTGCCAGCAGGGGATCCGACAGCTCCAATCAGCCCCAGCATTTT.

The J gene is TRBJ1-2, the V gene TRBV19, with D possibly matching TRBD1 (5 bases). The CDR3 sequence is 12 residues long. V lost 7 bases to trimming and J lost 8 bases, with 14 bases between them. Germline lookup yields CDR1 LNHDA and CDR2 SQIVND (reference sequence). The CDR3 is CASKGAVGGYTF. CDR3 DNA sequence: TGTGCCAGTAAAGGGGCGGTAGGCGGCTACACCTTC. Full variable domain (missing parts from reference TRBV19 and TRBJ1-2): DGGITQSPKYLFRKEGQNVTLSCEQNLNHDAMYWYRQDPGQGLRLIYYSQIVNDFQKGDIAEGYSVSREKKESFPLTVTSAQKNPTAFYLCASKGAVGGYTFGSGTRLTVV.

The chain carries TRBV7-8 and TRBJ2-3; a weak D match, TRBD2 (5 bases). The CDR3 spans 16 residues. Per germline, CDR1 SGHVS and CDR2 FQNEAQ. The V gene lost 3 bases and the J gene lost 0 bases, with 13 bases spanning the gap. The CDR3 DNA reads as TGTGCCAGCAGCTTCACCCCACTAGGGAGCACAGATACGCAGTATTTT. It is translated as CASSFTPLGSTDTQYF.

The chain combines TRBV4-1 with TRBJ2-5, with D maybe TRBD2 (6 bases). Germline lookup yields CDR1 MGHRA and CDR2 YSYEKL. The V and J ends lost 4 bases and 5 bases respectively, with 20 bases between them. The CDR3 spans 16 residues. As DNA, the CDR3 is TGCGCCAGCAGCCGAAGTGGGCGTGGGGGGAGGGAGACCCAGTACTTC. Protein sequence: CASSRSGRGGRETQYF.

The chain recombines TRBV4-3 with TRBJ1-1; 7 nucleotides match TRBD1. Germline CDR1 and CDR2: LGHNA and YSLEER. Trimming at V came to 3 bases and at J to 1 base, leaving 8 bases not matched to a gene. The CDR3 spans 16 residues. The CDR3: CASSQARQGTNTEAFF. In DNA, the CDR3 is TGCGCCAGCAGCCAGGCGAGACAGGGAACGAACACTGAAGCTTTCTTT.

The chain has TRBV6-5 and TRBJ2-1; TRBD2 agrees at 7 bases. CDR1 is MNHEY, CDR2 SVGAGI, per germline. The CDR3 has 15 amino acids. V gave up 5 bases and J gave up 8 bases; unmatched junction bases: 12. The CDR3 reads CASSTRTSLGDEQFF. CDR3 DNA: TGTGCCAGCAGTACCCGGACTAGTTTGGGCGATGAGCAGTTCTTC.

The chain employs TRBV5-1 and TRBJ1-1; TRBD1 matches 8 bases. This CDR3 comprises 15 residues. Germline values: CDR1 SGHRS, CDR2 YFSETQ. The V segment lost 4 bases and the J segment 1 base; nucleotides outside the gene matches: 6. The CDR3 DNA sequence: TGCGCCAGCAGCCAGGGGGCAGGGGAGAACACTGAAGCTTTCTTT. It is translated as CASSQGAGENTEAFF.

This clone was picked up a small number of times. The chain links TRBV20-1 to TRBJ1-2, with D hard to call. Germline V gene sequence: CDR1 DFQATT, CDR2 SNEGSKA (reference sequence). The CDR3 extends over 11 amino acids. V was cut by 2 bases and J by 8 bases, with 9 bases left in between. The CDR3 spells CSARIPSGYTF. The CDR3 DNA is TGCAGTGCTAGAATCCCCTCCGGCTACACCTTC.

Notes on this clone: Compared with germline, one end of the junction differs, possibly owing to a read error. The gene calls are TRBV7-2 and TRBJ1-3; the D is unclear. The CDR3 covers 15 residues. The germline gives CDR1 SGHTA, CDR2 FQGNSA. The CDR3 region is CASSVAPGAGNTIYF. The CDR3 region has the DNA TGTGCCAGCAGCGTAGCCCCCGGGGCTGGAAACACCATATATTTT.

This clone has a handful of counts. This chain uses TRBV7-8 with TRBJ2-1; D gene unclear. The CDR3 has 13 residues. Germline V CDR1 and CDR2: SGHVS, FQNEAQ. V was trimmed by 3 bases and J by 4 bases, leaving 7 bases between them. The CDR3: CASSLNRYNEQFF. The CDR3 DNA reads TGTGCCAGCAGCTTGAACAGATACAATGAGCAGTTCTTC.

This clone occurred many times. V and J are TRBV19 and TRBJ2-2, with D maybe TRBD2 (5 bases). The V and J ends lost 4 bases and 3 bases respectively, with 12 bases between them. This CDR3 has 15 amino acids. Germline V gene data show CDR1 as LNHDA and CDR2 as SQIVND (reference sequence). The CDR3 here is CASSTGSWDTGELFF. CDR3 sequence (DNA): TGTGCCAGTAGTACGGGGAGTTGGGACACCGGGGAGCTGTTTTTT.

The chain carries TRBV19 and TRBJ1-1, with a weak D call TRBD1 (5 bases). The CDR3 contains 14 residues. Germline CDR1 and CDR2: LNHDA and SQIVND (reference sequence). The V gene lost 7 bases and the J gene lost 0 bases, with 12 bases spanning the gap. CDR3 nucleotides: TGTGCCAGTACCCCCAGGGAGGTGAACACTGAAGCTTTCTTT. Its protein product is CASTPREVNTEAFF.